These T cell receptor beta chains were read from a single sample in a study of post-analysis software for immune sequencing data. TCRdb re-called the PCR reads through MiXCR, storing one row per CDR3 protein. The table includes more than 450,000 distinct CDR3 sequences, roughly two fifths detected once. The sequenced sample was blood. These receptors were taken from a girl between 10 and 17 years old with multiple sclerosis. Each CDR3 is given with its conserved first and last residue. Expanded clones are given a class, and other clones once, few, many or no size at all.

V gene,clone size,CDR3 length,CDR3 protein
TRBV7-9,.,13,CASSLQEGFEQYF
TRBV2,.,14,CASSLGELLRTQYF
TRBV20-1,.,15,CSARVDRLSSYEQYF
TRBV7-9,few,14,CASSLAQQQETQYF
TRBV2,.,14,CASSDDSSYNEQFF
TRBV2,.,14,CASSRTDGTDTQYF
TRBV12-3/TRBV12-4,few,15,CASSGGQASTDTEYF
TRBV12-3/TRBV12-4,.,14,CASRPTSRHNEQFF
TRBV3-1,.,12,CASSQAQGPQFF
TRBV7-7,many,18,CASSLGRLIAGESNEQFF
TRBV7-2,.,13,CASSLGRAGTQYF
TRBV6-1,.,13,CASSPSTYNEQFF
TRBV12-3/TRBV12-4,few,13,CASTAPRWGGYTF
TRBV5-1,.,15,CASSREGGREETQYF
TRBV7-9,.,16,CASNLSSYRSVETQYF
TRBV6-5,few,19,CASSYHNLFSGPSTDTQYF
TRBV5-1,.,15,CASSRSRGAGETQYF
TRBV5-1,.,14,CASSLAGFTDTQYF
TRBV10-3,few,15,CAVSEAGATNEKLFF
TRBV12-3/TRBV12-4,.,13,CASSAPGAYAQYF
TRBV20-1,.,13,CSARDGRIYVQYF
TRBV5-6,few,16,CASSLAENSYTDTQYF
TRBV5-1,.,15,CASSQSMSRIYGYTF
TRBV7-6,few,15,CASSPQPTRLNEQFF
TRBV24-1,.,17,CATSDPRGGDAYNEQFF
TRBV11-1,few,15,CASSPTTGTTPGYTF
TRBV2,.,12,CATQTESYEQYF
TRBV6-6,.,12,CASRGGGRDAFF
TRBV12-3/TRBV12-4,.,15,CASSPRRDLNTEAFF
TRBV11-2,.,15,CASSLEGGIVYEQYF
TRBV5-8,.,13,CASRSRGEYEQYF
TRBV5-3,.,16,CARSLKPGARSNEQFF
TRBV12-3/TRBV12-4,.,15,CASSLRGAGSYEQYF
TRBV12-3/TRBV12-4,.,12,CASSLVREGPFF
TRBV10-1,few,17,CASSESKGLARDNEQFF
TRBV3-1,.,13,CASRSTSGNEQFF
TRBV4-1,few,13,CASSQTPYEKLFF
TRBV4-1,few,15,CASSQDAGVGETQYF
TRBV20-1,.,15,CSATTSGSSTDTQYF
TRBV12-3/TRBV12-4,.,13,CTSRNRENTEAFF
TRBV12-3/TRBV12-4,.,14,CASSFSTGADTQYF
TRBV5-6,.,14,CASSSDPKDQPQHF
TRBV5-6,few,11,CASSLVNTQYF
TRBV6-1,.,15,CASSEVRSSSYEQYF
TRBV24-1,.,14,CATRPTTGDNEQFF
TRBV20-1,.,12,CSARGMNTEAFF
TRBV20-1,once,15,CSARASEDPGAKAFF
TRBV6-5,.,13,CASSYGTGNEQFF
TRBV13,few,14,CASSIGAGQYEQYF
TRBV7-9,few,17,CASSLGGGRVMTDTQYF
TRBV12-3/TRBV12-4,.,14,CASSLSRPGNEQFF
TRBV12-5,few,16,CASGLVRTSGTFEQYF
TRBV6-5,.,13,CASSVDGYNERFF